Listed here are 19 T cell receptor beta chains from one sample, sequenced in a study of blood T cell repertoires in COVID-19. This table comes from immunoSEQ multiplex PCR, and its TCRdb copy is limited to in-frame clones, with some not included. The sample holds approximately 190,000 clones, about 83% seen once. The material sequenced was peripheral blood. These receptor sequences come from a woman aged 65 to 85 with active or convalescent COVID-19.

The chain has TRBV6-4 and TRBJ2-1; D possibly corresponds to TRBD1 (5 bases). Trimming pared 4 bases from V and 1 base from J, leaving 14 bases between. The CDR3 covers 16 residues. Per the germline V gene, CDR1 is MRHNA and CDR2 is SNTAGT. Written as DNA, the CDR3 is TGTGCCAGCAGTGTTGCCCGGACAAGATCCTACAATGAGCAGTTCTTC. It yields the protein CASSVARTRSYNEQFF.

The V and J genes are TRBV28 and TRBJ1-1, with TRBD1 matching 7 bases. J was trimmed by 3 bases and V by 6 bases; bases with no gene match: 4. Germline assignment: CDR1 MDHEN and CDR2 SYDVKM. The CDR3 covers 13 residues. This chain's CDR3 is CASRRQGDTEAFF. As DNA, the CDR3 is TGTGCCAGCAGGAGACAGGGTGACACTGAAGCTTTCTTT. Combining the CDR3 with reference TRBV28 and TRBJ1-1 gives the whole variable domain DVKVTQSSRYLVKRTGEKVFLECVQDMDHENMFWYRQDPGLGLRLIYFSYDVKMKEKGDIPEGYSVSREKKERFSLILESASTNQTSMYLCASRRQGDTEAFFGQGTRLTVV.

CDR3 in DNA: TGCGCCAGCAGCTACTCCCCCGGGAATCCAGCCGGGGAGCTGTTTTTT. Protein: CASSYSPGNPAGELFF. The chain links TRBV5-1 to TRBJ2-2, with D maybe TRBD2 (5 bases). Between the trimmed V and J ends, which lost 3 bases and 6 bases, there was a span of 18 bases. The CDR3 consists of 16 residues. The germline gives CDR1 SGHRS, CDR2 YFSETQ.

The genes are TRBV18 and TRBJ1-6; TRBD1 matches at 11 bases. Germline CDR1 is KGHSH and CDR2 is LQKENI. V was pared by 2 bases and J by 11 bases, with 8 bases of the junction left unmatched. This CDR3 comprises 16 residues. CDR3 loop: CASSPRRDRGLPPLHF. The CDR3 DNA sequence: TGTGCCAGCTCACCAAGACGGGACAGGGGGTTGCCACCCCTCCACTTT.

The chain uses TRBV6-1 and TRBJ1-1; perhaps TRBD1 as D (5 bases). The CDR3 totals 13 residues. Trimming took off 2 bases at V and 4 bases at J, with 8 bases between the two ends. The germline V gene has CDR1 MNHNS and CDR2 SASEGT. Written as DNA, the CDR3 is TGTGCCAGCAGTGAAAGGCAGGGCACTGAAGCTTTCTTT. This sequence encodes CASSERQGTEAFF.

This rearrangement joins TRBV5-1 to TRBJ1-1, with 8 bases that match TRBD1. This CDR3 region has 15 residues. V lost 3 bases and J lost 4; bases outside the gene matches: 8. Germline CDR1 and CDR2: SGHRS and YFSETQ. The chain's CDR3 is CASSSRQGLITEAFF. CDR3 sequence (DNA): TGCGCCAGCAGCTCGCGACAGGGGCTGATCACTGAAGCTTTCTTT. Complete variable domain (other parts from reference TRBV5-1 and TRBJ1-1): KAGVTQTPRYLIKTRGQQVTLSCSPISGHRSVSWYQQTPGQGLQFLFEYFSETQRNKGNFPGRFSGRQFSNSRSEMNVSTLELGDSALYLCASSSRQGLITEAFFGQGTRLTVV.

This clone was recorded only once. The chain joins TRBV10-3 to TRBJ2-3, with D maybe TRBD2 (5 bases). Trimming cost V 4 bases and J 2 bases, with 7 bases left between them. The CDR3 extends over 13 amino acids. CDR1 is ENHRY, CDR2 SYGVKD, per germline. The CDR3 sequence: CAISGAATDTQYF. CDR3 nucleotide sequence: TGTGCCATCAGTGGAGCGGCCACAGATACGCAGTATTTT.

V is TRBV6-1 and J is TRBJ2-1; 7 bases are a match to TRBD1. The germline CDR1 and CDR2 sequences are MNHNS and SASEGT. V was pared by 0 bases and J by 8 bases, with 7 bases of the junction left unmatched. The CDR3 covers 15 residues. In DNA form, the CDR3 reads TGTGCCAGCAGTGAAGCGCTTGGTGGGACAGATGAGCAGTTCTTC. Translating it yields CASSEALGGTDEQFF.

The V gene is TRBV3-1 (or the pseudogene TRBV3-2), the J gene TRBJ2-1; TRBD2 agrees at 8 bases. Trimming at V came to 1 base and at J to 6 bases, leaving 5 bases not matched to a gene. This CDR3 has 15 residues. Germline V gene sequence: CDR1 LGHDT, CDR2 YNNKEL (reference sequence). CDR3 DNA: TGTGCCAGCAGCCAAGGGGCTAGCGGGCGCAATGAGCAGTTCTTC. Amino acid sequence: CASSQGASGRNEQFF.

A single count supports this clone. The CDR3 sequence is CASSFSGKSTDTQYF. The CDR3 nucleotides read TGTGCCAGCAGCTTTAGCGGGAAAAGCACAGATACGCAGTATTTT. The rearrangement joins TRBV3-1 (or the pseudogene TRBV3-2) to TRBJ2-3; 8 positions agree with TRBD2. This CDR3 region has 15 residues. Germline assignment: CDR1 LGHDT and CDR2 YNNKEL (reference sequence). The V gene end was trimmed by 5 bases and the J gene end by 0 bases; junction bases not matched to a gene: 4.

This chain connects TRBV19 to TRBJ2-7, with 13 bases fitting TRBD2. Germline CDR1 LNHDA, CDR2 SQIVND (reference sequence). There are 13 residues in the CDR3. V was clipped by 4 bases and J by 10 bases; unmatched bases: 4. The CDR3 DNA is TGTGCCAGTAGTACACGGACTAGCGGGAGTCAGTACTTC. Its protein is CASSTRTSGSQYF.

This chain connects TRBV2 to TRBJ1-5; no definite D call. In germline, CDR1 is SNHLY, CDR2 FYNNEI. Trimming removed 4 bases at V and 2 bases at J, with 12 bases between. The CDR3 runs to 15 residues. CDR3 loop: CASSAGSSGNQPQHF. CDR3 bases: TGTGCCAGCAGTGCCGGATCTAGCGGCAATCAGCCCCAGCATTTT.

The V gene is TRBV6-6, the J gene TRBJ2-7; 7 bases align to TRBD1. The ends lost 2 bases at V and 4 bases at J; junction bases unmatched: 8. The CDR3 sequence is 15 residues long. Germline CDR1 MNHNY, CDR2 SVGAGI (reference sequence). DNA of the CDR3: TGTGCCAGCAGTTACAACCAGGGGGATACTTACGAGCAGTACTTC. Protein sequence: CASSYNQGDTYEQYF.

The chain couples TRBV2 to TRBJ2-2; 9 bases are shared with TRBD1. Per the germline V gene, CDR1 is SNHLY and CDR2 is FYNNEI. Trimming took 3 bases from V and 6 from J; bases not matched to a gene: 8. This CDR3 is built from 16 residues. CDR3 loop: CASSEGQGNGPGELFF. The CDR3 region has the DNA TGTGCCAGCAGTGAGGGACAGGGCAATGGTCCCGGGGAGCTGTTTTTT.

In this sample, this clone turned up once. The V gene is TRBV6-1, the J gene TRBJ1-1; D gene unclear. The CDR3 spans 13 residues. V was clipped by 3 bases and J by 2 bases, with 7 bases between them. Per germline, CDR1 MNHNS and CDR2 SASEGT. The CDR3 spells CASSDSINTEAFF. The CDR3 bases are TGTGCCAGCAGTGATTCCATCAACACTGAAGCTTTCTTT.

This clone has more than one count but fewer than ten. CDR3: CASSPHLGGTSSYNEQFF. The CDR3 bases are TGTGCCAGCAGCCCCCACCTCGGGGGGACTAGCTCCTACAATGAGCAGTTCTTC. The rearrangement joins TRBV11-2 to TRBJ2-1, with 8 bases matching TRBD2. The CDR3 is 18 amino acids. Germline V CDR1 and CDR2: SGHAT, FQNNGV. V shed 5 bases, J shed 0 bases, and the junction held 12 bases outside the gene matches.

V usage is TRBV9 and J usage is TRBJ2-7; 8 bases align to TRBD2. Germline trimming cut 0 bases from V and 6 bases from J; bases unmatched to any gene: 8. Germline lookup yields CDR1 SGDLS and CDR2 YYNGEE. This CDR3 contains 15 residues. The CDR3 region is CASSVGPTSAREQYF. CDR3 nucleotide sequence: TGTGCCAGCAGCGTAGGGCCGACTAGCGCCCGCGAGCAGTACTTC. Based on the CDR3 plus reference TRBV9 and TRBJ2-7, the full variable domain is DSGVTQTPKHLITATGQRVTLRCSPRSGDLSVYWYQQSLDQGLQFLIQYYNGEERAKGNILERFSAQQFPDLHSELNLSSLELGDSALYFCASSVGPTSAREQYFGPGTRLTVT.

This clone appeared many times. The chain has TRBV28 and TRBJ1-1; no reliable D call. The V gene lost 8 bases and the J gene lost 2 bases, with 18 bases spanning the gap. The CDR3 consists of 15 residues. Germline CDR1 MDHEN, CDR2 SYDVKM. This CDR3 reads CASSGSTTANTEAFF. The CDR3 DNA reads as TGTGCCAGCTCGGGGAGTACCACCGCAAACACTGAAGCTTTCTTT.

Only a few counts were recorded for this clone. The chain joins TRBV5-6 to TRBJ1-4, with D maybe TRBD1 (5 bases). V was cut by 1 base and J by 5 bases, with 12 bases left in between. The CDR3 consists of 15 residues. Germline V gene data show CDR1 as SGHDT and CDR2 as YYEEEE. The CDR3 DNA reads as TGTGCCAGCAGCTTGTTTCAGGGTATGAATGAAAAACTGTTTTTT. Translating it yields CASSLFQGMNEKLFF.